This T cell receptor (beta chain) was recovered during a study of shared clonotypes between healthy human individuals. Study summary: Each donor's CD8 memory used one plate, CD8 naive two, each CD4 subset three.

The CDR3 contains 15 residues. Per germline, CDR1 SGHTA and CDR2 FQGNSA. V was trimmed by 0 bases and J by 10 bases, leaving 16 bases between them. Clones were sequenced by immunoSEQ multiplex PCR, and TCRdb holds only the in-frame ones, with some missing. The sample holds around 2.1 million clones, about 93% seen once. Terminally differentiated effector memory CD45RA+ cells were left out of the naive CD8 fraction, which was CD45RO-negative and positively selected for CCR7. The receptor comes from a man younger than 30 in good health. Some clones in this sample may be carry-over from other donors' samples. The chain combines TRBV7-2 with TRBJ2-1, with unresolved D. The material sequenced was naive CD8+ T cells from PBMCs. CDR3: CASSLARTRVGEQFF. In DNA, the CDR3 is TGTGCCAGCAGCTTAGCTCGGACCCGCGTGGGGGAGCAGTTCTTC.